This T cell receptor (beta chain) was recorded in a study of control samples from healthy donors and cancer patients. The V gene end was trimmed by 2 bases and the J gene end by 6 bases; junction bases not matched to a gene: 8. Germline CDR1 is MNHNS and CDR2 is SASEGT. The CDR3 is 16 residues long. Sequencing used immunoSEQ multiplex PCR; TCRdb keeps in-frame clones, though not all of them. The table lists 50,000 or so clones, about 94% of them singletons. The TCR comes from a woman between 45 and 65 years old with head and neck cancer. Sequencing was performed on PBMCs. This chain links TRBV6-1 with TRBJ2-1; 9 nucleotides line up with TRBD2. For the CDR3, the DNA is TGTGCCAGCAGTGAATATCTAGCGGGATTACCCAATGAGCAGTTCTTC. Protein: CASSEYLAGLPNEQFF.